This passage covers 13 T cell receptor beta chains from one sample sequenced in a study of Graves' ophthalmopathy and Graves' hyperthyroidism. Amplification targeted the TCR beta CDR3 regions, with RNA transcripts as the source material. RT-PCR was first run with HTBI primers, then multiplex PCR in a second round. Each CDR3 protein gets one entry after TCRdb re-called the multiplex PCR reads with MiXCR. The sample carries roughly 410,000 distinct CDR3 sequences, approximately 15% recorded once. Material: peripheral blood. The source of these receptors is a woman aged 18-29 years with stable Graves' hyperthyroidism.

This clonotype was seen a few times. The gene calls are TRBV10-2 and TRBJ2-1; 7 bases are a match to TRBD2. Germline V gene sequence: CDR1 WSHSY, CDR2 SAAADI. Unmatched junction bases numbered 4, after V lost 10 bases and J lost 4 bases. This CDR3 region has 12 residues. In DNA form, the CDR3 reads TGCGCCACGGGGGGAACTTACAATGAGCAGTTCTTC. Translating gives CATGGTYNEQFF.

This clonotype was seen repeatedly, ten times or more. At one boundary the junction diverges from the germline segment, which might be a read error. Here the CDR3 reads CTSSYASSAGTNYEQYF. In DNA, the CDR3 is TGTACCAGCAGTTACGCGAGTAGTGCCGGGACTAATTACGAGCAGTACTTC. This sequence joins TRBV6-5 and TRBJ2-7; 7 nucleotides agree with TRBD2. This CDR3 has 17 residues. CDR1 is MNHEY, CDR2 SVGAGI, per germline.

The table lists this clonotype with a count of one. The junction departs from the called germline gene at one end, perhaps through a read error. The CDR3 DNA reads TGTGCCACCAGTGAAGGGGGGACTGAAGCTTTCTTT. Its translation is CATSEGGTEAFF. This chain uses TRBV12-3 or TRBV12-4 with TRBJ1-1; possibly TRBD1 for D (6 bases). The CDR3 runs to 12 residues.

This clonotype was counted between two and nine times. Mismatch with germline at one junction end may stem from a read error. The chain links TRBV2 to TRBJ2-4, with 9 bases fitting TRBD1. Germline assignment: CDR1 SNHLY and CDR2 FYNNEI. This CDR3 is 12 amino acids long. This CDR3 is CASRDRGYIKYF. CDR3 sequence (DNA): TGTGCCAGCAGGGACAGGGGATACATTAAGTACTTC.

This clonotype was observed many times. This chain links TRBV2 with TRBJ2-7; D remains unclear. Germline CDR1 and CDR2: SNHLY and FYNNEI. CDR3 length equals 10 residues. V was cut by 7 bases and J by 2 bases, with 3 bases left in between. This CDR3 reads CASTPYEQYF. The CDR3 nucleotides are TGTGCCAGCACCCCCTACGAGCAGTACTTC.

The chain is built from TRBV24-1 and TRBJ2-7; D possibly corresponds to TRBD1 (5 bases). CDR1 KGHDR and CDR2 SFDVKD come from the germline V gene. V lost 1 base to trimming and J lost 0 bases, with 12 bases between them. This CDR3 comprises 16 residues. CDR3 coding DNA: TGTGCCACCAGTGATTTTAACGGGCAGGGCTCCTACGAGCAGTACTTC. It is translated as CATSDFNGQGSYEQYF.

This clonotype was recorded at least ten times. The chain recombines TRBV29-1 with TRBJ2-7; TRBD2 agrees at 7 bases. With 1 base clipped from V and 4 bases from J, the junction kept 10 bases outside the gene matches. Germline assignment: CDR1 SQVTM and CDR2 ANQGSEA. The CDR3 runs 15 residues. The CDR3 protein is CSVEVRGRVGYEQYF. Here the CDR3 DNA reads TGCAGCGTTGAAGTCCGGGGGAGGGTCGGGTACGAGCAGTACTTC.

Note on this clonotype: One junction end disagrees with the germline gene, perhaps due to a read error. The chain combines TRBV13 with TRBJ1-1, with a weak D call TRBD1 (5 bases). Germline loops: CDR1 PRHDT, CDR2 FYEKMQ (reference sequence). The CDR3 totals 15 residues. CDR3: CASGSLGGGNPEAFF. DNA of the CDR3: TGTGCCAGCGGCTCCTTGGGGGGAGGGAACCCTGAAGCTTTCTTT.

This clonotype has ten or more counts. This sequence joins TRBV6-1 and TRBJ1-2; perhaps TRBD1 as D (5 bases). Trimming removed 6 bases at V and 1 base at J, with 12 bases between. Germline V gives CDR1 MNHNS, CDR2 SASEGT. CDR3 length: 14 amino acids. CDR3 amino acids: CASSVQALNYGYTF. The CDR3 nucleotides are TGTGCCAGCAGCGTACAGGCGCTTAACTATGGCTACACCTTC.

Ten or more counts support this clonotype. The V call is TRBV6-1, the J call TRBJ1-1; 11 positions match TRBD1. Germline CDR1 and CDR2: MNHNS and SASEGT. This CDR3 is 18 amino acids long. The ends lost 0 bases at V and 3 bases at J; junction bases unmatched: 9. CDR3 sequence: CASSEARDRGFFHTEAFF. CDR3 DNA sequence: TGTGCCAGCAGTGAAGCGAGGGACAGGGGGTTTTTTCACACTGAAGCTTTCTTT.

This chain links TRBV4-1 with TRBJ1-5; 7 bases line up with TRBD1. Looked up from germline, CDR1 is MGHRA and CDR2 is YSYEKL. The CDR3 runs 15 residues. Losses at the gene ends were 0 bases for V and 8 bases for J; bases not matched to a gene: 7. In DNA, the CDR3 is TGCGCCAGCAGCCAAGATGAGGGGGCGAGGGAGCCCCAGCATTTT. Protein sequence: CASSQDEGAREPQHF.

This clonotype was observed many times. This chain connects TRBV6-1 to TRBJ2-7; D is ambiguous. The CDR3 consists of 14 residues. Germline CDR1 is MNHNS and CDR2 is SASEGT. The ends were cut back, 0 bases at V and 0 bases at J, with 6 bases in the middle. DNA of the CDR3: TGTGCCAGCAGTGAAGCCTGGAACTCCTACGAGCAGTACTTC. It specifies CASSEAWNSYEQYF.

This clonotype was counted at least ten times. The chain has TRBV24-1 and TRBJ1-2; TRBD1 agrees at 7 bases. CDR1 is KGHDR, CDR2 SFDVKD, per germline. J gave up 0 bases and V 6 bases, and 9 bases lay outside the gene matches. The CDR3 runs to 16 residues. CDR3 sequence reads: CATSRGAGGTNYGYTF. The CDR3 region has the DNA TGTGCCACCAGTCGAGGGGCAGGGGGTACTAACTATGGCTACACCTTC.